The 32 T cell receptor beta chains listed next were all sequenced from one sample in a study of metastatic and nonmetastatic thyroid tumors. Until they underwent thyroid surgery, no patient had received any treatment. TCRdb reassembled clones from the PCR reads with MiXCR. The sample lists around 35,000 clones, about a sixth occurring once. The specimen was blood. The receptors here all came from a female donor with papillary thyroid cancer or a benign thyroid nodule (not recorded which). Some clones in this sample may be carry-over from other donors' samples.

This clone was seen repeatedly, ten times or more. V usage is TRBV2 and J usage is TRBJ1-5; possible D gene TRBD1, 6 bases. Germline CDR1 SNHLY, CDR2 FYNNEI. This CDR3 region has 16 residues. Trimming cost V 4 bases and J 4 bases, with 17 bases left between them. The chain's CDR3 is CASSAKQGPQNQPQHF. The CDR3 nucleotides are TGTGCCAGCAGTGCTAAACAGGGCCCCCAGAATCAGCCCCAGCATTTT.

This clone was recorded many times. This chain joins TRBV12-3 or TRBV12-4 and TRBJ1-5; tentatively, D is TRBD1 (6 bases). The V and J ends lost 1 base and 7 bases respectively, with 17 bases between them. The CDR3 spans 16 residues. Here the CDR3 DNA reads TGTGCCAGCAGTTTAGATAACAGGGCGGTACAGCAGCCCCAGCATTTT. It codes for CASSLDNRAVQQPQHF.

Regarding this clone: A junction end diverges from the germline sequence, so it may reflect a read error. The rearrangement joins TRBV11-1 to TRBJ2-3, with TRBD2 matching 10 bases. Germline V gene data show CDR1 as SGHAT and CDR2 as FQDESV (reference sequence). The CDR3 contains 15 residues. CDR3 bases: TGTGCCAACAGCCAAGCGGGAGGGCCATCCGATACGCAGTATTTT. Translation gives CANSQAGGPSDTQYF.

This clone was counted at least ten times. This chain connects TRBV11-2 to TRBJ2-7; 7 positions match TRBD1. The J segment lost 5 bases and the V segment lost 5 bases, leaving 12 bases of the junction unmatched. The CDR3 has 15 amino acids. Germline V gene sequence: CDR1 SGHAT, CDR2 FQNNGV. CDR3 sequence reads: CASSATGSDGDEQYF. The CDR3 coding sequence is TGTGCCAGCAGCGCGACAGGGTCGGATGGGGACGAGCAGTACTTC.

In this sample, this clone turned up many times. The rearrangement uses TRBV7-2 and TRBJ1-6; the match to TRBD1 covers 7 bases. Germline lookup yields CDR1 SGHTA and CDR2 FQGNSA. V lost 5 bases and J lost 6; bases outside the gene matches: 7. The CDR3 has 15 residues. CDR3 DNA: TGTGCCAGCAGCCCAACGACAGGGCGTAATTCACCCCTCCACTTT. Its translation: CASSPTTGRNSPLHF.

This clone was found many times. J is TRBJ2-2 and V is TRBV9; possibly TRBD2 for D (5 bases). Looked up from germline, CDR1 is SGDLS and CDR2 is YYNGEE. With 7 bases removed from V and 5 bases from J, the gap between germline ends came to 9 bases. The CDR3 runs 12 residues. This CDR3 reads CASSKRTGELFF. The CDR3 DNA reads TGTGCCAGCTCGAAGCGGACCGGGGAGCTGTTTTTT. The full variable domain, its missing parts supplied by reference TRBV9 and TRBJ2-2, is DSGVTQTPKHLITATGQRVTLRCSPRSGDLSVYWYQQSLDQGLQFLIQYYNGEERAKGNILERFSAQQFPDLHSELNLSSLELGDSALYFCASSKRTGELFFGEGSRLTVL.

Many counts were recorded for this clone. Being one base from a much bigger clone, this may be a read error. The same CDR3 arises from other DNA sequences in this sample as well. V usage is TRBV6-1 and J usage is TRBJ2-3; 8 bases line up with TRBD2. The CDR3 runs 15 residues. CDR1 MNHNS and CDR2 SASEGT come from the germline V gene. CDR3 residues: CASSARTSWSDTQYF. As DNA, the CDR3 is TGCGCCAGCAGTGCGAGGACTAGCTGGTCAGATACGCAGTATTTT.

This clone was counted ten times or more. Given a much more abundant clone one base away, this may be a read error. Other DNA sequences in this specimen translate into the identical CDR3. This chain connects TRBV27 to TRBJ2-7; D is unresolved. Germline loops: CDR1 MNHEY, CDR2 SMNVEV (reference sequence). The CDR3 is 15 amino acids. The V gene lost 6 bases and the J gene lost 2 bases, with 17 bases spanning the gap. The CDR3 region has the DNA TGTGCCAGCAGACTGAATTACGCGGCCCCCTACGAGCAGTACTTC. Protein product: CASRLNYAAPYEQYF.

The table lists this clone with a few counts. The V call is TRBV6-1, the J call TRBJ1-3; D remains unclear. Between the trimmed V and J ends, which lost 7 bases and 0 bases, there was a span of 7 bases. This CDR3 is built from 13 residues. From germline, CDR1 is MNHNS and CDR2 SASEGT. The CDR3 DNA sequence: TGTGCCAGCATCCAGGACTCTGGAAACACCATATATTTT. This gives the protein CASIQDSGNTIYF.

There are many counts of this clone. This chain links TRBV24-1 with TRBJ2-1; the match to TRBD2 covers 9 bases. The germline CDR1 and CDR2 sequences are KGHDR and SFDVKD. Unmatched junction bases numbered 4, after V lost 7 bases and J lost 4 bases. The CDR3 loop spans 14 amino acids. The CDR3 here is CATRASGDYNEQFF. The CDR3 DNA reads TGTGCCACCAGGGCTAGCGGGGATTACAATGAGCAGTTCTTC.

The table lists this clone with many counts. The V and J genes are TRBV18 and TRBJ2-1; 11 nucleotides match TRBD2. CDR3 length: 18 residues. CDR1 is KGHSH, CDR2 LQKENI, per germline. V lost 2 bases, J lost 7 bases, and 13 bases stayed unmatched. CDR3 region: CASSPSPLAGGRLNEQFF. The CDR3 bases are TGTGCCAGCTCACCATCCCCGCTAGCGGGAGGCCGATTAAATGAGCAGTTCTTC.

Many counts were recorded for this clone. The CDR3 reads CASSQEGEGGANVLTF. The CDR3 DNA reads TGTGCCAGCAGCCAAGAGGGCGAAGGTGGGGCCAACGTCCTGACTTTC. The V and J genes are TRBV3-1 and TRBJ2-6; unclear D gene. Germline CDR1 LGHDT, CDR2 YNNKEL (reference sequence). The CDR3 length is 16 residues. Trimming took off 0 bases at V and 3 bases at J, with 9 bases between the two ends. The full variable domain, rest sourced from reference TRBV3-1 and TRBJ2-6, is DTAVSQTPKYLVTQMGNDKSIKCEQNLGHDTMYWYKQDSKKFLKIMFSYNNKELIINETVPNRFSPKSPDKAHLNLHINSLELGDSAVYFCASSQEGEGGANVLTFGAGSRLTVL.

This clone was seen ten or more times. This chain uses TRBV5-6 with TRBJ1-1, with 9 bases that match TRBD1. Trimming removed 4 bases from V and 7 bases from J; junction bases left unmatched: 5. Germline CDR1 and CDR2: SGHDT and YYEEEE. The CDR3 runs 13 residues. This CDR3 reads CASSTGTGNEAFF. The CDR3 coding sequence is TGTGCCAGCAGCACTGGGACAGGGAATGAAGCTTTCTTT. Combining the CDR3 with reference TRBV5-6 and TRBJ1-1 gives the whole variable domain DAGVTQSPTHLIKTRGQQVTLRCSPKSGHDTVSWYQQALGQGPQFIFQYYEEEERQRGNFPDRFSGHQFPNYSSELNVNALLLGDSALYLCASSTGTGNEAFFGQGTRLTVV.

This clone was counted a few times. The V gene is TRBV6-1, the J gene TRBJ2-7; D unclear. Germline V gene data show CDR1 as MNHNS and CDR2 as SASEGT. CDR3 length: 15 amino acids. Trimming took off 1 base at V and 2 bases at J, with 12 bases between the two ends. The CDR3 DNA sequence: TGTGCCAGCAGTGAAGTACCCGATTCCCCCTACGAGCAGTACTTC. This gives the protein CASSEVPDSPYEQYF.

The CDR3 loop reads CASSLGTSGREVAQYF. The CDR3 bases are TGTGCCAGCAGCCTCGGGACTAGCGGGAGGGAGGTCGCGCAGTATTTT. V and J are TRBV27 and TRBJ2-3; 16 nucleotides line up with TRBD2. The V segment lost 6 bases and the J segment 10 bases; nucleotides outside the gene matches: 10. The CDR3 contains 16 residues. Germline CDR1 reads MNHEY; CDR2 reads SMNVEV (reference sequence).

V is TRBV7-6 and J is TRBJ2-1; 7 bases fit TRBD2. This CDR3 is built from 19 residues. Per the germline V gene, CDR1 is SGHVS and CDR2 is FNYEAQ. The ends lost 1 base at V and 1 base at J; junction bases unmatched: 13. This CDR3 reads CASSLEQAGWPVSYNEQFF. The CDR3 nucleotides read TGTGCCAGCAGCTTAGAGCAAGCGGGATGGCCAGTGTCCTACAATGAGCAGTTCTTC.

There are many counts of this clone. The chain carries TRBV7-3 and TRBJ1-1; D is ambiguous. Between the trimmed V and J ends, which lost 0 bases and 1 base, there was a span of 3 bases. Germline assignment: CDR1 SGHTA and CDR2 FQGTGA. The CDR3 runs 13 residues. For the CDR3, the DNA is TGTGCCAGCAGCTTAACATCGAACACTGAAGCTTTCTTT. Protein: CASSLTSNTEAFF.

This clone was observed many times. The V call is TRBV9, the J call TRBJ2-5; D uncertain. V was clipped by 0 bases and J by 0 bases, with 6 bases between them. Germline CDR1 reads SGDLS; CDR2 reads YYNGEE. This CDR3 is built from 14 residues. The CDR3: CASSVGGHQETQYF. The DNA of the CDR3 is TGTGCCAGCAGCGTAGGCGGACACCAAGAGACCCAGTACTTC.

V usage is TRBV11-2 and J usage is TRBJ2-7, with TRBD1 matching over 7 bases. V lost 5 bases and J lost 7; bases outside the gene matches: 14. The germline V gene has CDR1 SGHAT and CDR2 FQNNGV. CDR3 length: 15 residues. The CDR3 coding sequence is TGTGCCAGCAGCAAACGGCCGGGACAGACGGAGGAGCAGTACTTC. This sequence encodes CASSKRPGQTEEQYF.

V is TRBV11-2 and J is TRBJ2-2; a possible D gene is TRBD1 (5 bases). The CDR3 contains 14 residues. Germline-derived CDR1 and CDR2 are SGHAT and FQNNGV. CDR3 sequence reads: CSIHFQGDTGELFF. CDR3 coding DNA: TGTTCCATCCACTTTCAAGGGGACACCGGGGAGCTGTTTTTT.

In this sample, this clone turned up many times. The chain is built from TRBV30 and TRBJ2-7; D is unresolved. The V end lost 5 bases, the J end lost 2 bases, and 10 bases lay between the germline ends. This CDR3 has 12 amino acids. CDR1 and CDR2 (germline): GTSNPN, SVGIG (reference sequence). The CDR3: CAWGDTTYEQYF. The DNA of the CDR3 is TGTGCCTGGGGTGACACGACCTACGAGCAGTACTTC.

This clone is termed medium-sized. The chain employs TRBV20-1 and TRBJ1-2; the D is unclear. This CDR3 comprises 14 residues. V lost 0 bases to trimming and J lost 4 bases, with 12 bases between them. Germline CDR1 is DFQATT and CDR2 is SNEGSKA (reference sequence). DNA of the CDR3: TGCAGTGCTAGAGATGGCCGAGACTTCTATGGCTACACCTTC. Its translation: CSARDGRDFYGYTF.

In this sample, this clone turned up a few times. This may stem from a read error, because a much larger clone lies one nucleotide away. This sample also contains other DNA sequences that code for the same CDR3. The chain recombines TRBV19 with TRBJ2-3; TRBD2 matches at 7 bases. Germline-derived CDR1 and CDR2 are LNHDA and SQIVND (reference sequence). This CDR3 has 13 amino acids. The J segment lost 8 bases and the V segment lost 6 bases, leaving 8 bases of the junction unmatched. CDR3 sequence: CASSARGGSTQYF. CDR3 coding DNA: TGTGCCAGTAGCGCCCGGGGAGGGAGTACGCAGTATTTT.

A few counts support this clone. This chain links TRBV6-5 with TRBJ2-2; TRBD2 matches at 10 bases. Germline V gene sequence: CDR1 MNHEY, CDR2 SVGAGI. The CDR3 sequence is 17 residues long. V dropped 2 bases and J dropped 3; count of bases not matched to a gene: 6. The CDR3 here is CASSYVLAGLDTGELFF. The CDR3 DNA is TGTGCCAGCAGTTACGTACTAGCGGGATTGGACACCGGGGAGCTGTTTTTT.

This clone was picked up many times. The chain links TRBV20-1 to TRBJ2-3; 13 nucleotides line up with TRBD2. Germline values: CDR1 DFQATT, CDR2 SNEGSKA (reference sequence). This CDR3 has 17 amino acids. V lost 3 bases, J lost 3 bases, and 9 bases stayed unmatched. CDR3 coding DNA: TGCAGTGCTAGGACTAGCGGGAGGTGGTTGGTGACAGATACGCAGTATTTT. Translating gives CSARTSGRWLVTDTQYF.

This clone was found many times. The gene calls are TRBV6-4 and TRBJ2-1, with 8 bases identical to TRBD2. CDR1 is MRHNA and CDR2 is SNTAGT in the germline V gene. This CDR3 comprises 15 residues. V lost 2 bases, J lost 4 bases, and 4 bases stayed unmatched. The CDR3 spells CASSDAGGAYNEQFF. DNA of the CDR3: TGTGCCAGCAGTGACGCGGGGGGCGCGTACAATGAGCAGTTCTTC.

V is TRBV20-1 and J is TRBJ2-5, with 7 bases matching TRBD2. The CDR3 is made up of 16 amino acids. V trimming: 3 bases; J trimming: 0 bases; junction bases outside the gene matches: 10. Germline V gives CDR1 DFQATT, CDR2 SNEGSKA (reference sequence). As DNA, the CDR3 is TGCAGTGCTAGGGGGGGAGGGGTGTCGTACCAAGAGACCCAGTACTTC. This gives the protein CSARGGGVSYQETQYF.

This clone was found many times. The CDR3 protein is CAISESIEGAGELFF. The CDR3 DNA sequence: TGTGCCATCAGTGAGTCGATTGAGGGGGCCGGGGAGCTGTTTTTT. This chain links TRBV10-3 with TRBJ2-2; D possibly corresponds to TRBD1 (6 bases). Trimming left V 0 bases short and J 6 bases short, with 11 bases between. This CDR3 comprises 15 residues. Germline V gene data show CDR1 as ENHRY and CDR2 as SYGVKD.

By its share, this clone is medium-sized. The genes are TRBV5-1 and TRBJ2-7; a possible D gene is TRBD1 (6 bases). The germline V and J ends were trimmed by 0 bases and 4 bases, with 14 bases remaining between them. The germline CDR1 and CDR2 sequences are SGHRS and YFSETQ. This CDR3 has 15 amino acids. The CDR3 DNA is TGCGCCAGCAGCTTGGACGTGACAGGTACTTACGAGCAGTACTTC. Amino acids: CASSLDVTGTYEQYF.

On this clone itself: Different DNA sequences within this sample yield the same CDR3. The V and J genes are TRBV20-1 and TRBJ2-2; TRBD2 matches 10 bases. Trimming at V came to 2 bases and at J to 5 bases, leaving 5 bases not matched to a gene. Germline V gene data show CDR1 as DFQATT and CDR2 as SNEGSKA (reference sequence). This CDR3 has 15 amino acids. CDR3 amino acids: CSARTAGGGTGELFF. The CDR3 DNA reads TGCAGTGCTAGAACAGCGGGAGGGGGGACCGGGGAGCTGTTTTTT.

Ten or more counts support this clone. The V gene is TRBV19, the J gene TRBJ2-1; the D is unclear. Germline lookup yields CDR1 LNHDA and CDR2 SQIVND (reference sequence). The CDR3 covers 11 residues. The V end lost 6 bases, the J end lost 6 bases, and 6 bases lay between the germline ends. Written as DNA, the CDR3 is TGTGCCAGTAGCTATCTCAATGAGCAGTTCTTC. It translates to CASSYLNEQFF.

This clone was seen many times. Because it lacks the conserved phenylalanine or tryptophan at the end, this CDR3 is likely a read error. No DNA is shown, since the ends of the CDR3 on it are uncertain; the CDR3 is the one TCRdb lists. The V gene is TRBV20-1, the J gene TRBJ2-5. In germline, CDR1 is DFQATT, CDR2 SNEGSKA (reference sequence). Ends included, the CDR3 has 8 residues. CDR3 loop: CSARDRDL.